The clone carrying this T cell receptor beta chain has at least ten counts. The second PCR ran about 6 to 12 cycles with a sample-barcoded 5' primer and J-beta primers. TCRdb ran MiXCR on the 5' RACE reads and lists one entry per CDR3 protein. The sample lists 550,000 to 800,000 distinct CDR3 sequences, 32% occurring once. Germline CDR1 is MNHEY and CDR2 is SVGEGT. The CDR3 consists of 15 residues. V gave up 8 bases and J gave up 2 bases; unmatched junction bases: 10. The sample originates from a study of blood T cells in healthy people across ages. This receptor was identified in an elderly woman in good health. The sample taken for sequencing was blood. V and J are TRBV6-2 or TRBV6-3 and TRBJ2-5; 8 positions agree with TRBD2. CDR3 residues: CASGRGGPGQETQYF. The CDR3 DNA follows: TGTGCCAGCGGCCGGGGGGGGCCGGGGCAAGAGACCCAGTACTTC.